This TCR beta chain was found in a study of spatial heterogeneity in lung cancer. Broader study findings: Tumor mutation counts were tracked by expanded intratumoral alpha and beta TCR counts.

This clonotype has a count of ten or more. Antigen specificity is unknown. In germline, CDR1 is MNHEY, CDR2 SVGEGT. The CDR3 is 15 residues long. The J segment lost 4 bases and the V segment lost 6 bases, leaving 9 bases of the junction unmatched. TCRdb independently ran MiXCR on the 5' RACE reads; one entry per CDR3 protein. The sample holds under 20,000 distinct CDR3 sequences; approximately 5% are singletons and the top ten take about a tenth. The time point: sample taken at primary tumor resection. The clonotype comes from a female donor with early-stage non-small cell lung cancer. The V call is TRBV6-2 or TRBV6-3, the J call TRBJ2-1; 7 nucleotides agree with TRBD2. This specimen was lung tumor tissue, taken at surgery. The CDR3 region is CASRRSGVFYNEQFF. DNA for the CDR3: TGTGCCAGCAGGCGGAGCGGGGTTTTTTACAATGAGCAGTTCTTC.